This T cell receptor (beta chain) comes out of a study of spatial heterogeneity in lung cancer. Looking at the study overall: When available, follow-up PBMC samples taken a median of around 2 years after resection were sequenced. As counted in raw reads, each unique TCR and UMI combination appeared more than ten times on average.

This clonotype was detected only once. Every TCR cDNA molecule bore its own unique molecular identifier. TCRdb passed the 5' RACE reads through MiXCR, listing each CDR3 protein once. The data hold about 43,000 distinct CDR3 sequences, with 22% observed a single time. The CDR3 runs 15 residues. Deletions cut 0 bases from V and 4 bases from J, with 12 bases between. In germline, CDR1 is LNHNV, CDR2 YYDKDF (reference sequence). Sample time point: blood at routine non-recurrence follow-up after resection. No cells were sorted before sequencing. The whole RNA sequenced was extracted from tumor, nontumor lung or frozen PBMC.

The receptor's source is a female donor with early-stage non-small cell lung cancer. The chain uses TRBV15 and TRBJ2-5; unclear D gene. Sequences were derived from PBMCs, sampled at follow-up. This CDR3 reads CATSRDGPPRETQYF. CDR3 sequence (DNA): TGTGCCACCAGCAGAGATGGGCCCCCTCGAGAGACCCAGTACTTC. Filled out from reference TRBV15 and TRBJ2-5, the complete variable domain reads DAMVIQNPRYQVTQFGKPVTLSCSQTLNHNVMYWYQQKSSQAPKLLFHYYDKDFNNEADTPDNFQSRRPNTSFCFLDIRSPGLGDTAMYLCATSRDGPPRETQYFGPGTRLLVL.